The 12 T cell receptor beta chains listed next were all sequenced from one sample in a study of T cell repertoires in cytomegalovirus infection (dated by TCRdb to between 2018 and 2021). The sample was run on an Illumina HiSeq 1500. TCRdb trimmed public reads at Q25 via fastp, called clones via MiXCR and kept in-frame beta chains. When rows share a CDR3 protein, they turn into one entry using the most common DNA and genes. The sample table shows 20,000 to 25,000 distinct CDR3 sequences, and about 40% are seen once. The ten largest clones take up approximately 94% of the sample. These receptors are not linked to any known antigen. The treatment or condition label on this specimen signifies: in vitro stimulation with specific CMV peptide epitopes to enrich CMV-specific T cells. Sequenced here: CD8+ T cells from cultured PBMCs, sampled from culture after CMV antigen stimulation. The receptors originated from a human donor in good health (CMV status not recorded). Some clones in this sample may be carry-over from other donors' samples.

This clonotype was seen only a few times. CDR3 sequence: CASRPVPGDTQYF. The CDR3 region has the DNA TGTGCCAGCAGGCCCGTCCCGGGAGATACGCAGTATTTT. This chain links TRBV7-3 with TRBJ2-3, with unresolved D. CDR1 is SGHTA and CDR2 is FQGTGA in the germline V gene. The CDR3 totals 13 residues. V was shortened by 6 bases and J by 5 bases, with 12 bases between the two germline ends.

The gene calls are TRBV7-2 and TRBJ2-7; maybe TRBD1 (6 bases). CDR1 SGHTA and CDR2 FQGNSA come from the germline V gene. V was shortened by 4 bases and J by 3 bases, with 13 bases between the two germline ends. This CDR3 is 14 amino acids long. The CDR3, as DNA: TGTGCCAGCAGCTGGACAGATACAAACTACGAGCAGTACTTC. It translates to CASSWTDTNYEQYF.

This clonotype was counted a few times. This chain connects TRBV19 to TRBJ2-7, with D maybe TRBD2 (6 bases). Trimming removed 5 bases at V and 2 bases at J, with 19 bases between. The CDR3 runs to 16 residues. In germline, CDR1 is LNHDA, CDR2 SQIVND (reference sequence). The DNA for the CDR3 is TGTGCCAGTAGTTTACCGGGACTTACTAACCCCTACGAGCAGTACTTC. It specifies CASSLPGLTNPYEQYF.

V usage is TRBV7-9 and J usage is TRBJ2-1; D perhaps matches TRBD2 (6 bases). Trimming removed 1 base from V and 5 bases from J, with 9 bases in between. Germline V gene data show CDR1 as SEHNR and CDR2 as FQNEAQ (reference sequence). CDR3 length equals 14 residues. CDR3 region: CASSLVGRHNEQFF. CDR3 bases: TGTGCCAGCAGCTTAGTCGGGAGACACAATGAGCAGTTCTTC.

The chain has TRBV7-6 and TRBJ2-1; possible D gene TRBD2, 6 bases. The V and J ends lost 0 bases and 8 bases respectively, with 14 bases between them. CDR1 and CDR2 from the germline V gene are SGHVS and FNYEAQ. The CDR3 has 15 amino acids. The CDR3 protein is CASSLAAGIGDEQFF. As DNA, the CDR3 is TGTGCCAGCAGCTTAGCGGCGGGGATTGGGGATGAGCAGTTCTTC.

The table lists this clonotype with a few counts. The chain recombines TRBV19 with TRBJ2-3; D not resolved. The CDR3 totals 13 residues. Trimming left V 3 bases short and J 6 bases short, with 10 bases between. CDR1 and CDR2 (germline): LNHDA, SQIVND (reference sequence). The CDR3 nucleotides read TGTGCCAGTAGTATGCGCAGTATGGATACGCAGTATTTT. Protein sequence: CASSMRSMDTQYF. The variable domain in full, with the rest retrieved from reference TRBV19 and TRBJ2-3, is DGGITQSPKYLFRKEGQNVTLSCEQNLNHDAMYWYRQDPGQGLRLIYYSQIVNDFQKGDIAEGYSVSREKKESFPLTVTSAQKNPTAFYLCASSMRSMDTQYFGPGTRLTVL.

This clonotype was counted between two and nine times. The chain couples TRBV6-5 to TRBJ2-1; 10 positions match TRBD2. CDR3 size: 18 residues. Germline CDR1 reads MNHEY; CDR2 reads SVGAGI. V gave up 4 bases and J gave up 4 bases; unmatched junction bases: 13. The CDR3 protein is CASSFLPLAGATYNEQFF. The CDR3 bases are TGTGCCAGCAGTTTTCTTCCCCTAGCGGGGGCTACTTACAATGAGCAGTTCTTC.

The chain joins TRBV7-2 to TRBJ2-3; no reliable D call. Trimming stripped 3 bases from V and 4 bases from J, with 8 bases between. This CDR3 has 13 amino acids. Germline V gene lookup returns CDR1 SGHTA and CDR2 FQGNSA. CDR3 protein: CASSFSSSDTQYF. CDR3 nucleotide sequence: TGTGCCAGCAGCTTTTCTTCCTCAGATACGCAGTATTTT.

This chain uses TRBV4-1 with TRBJ1-1, with 8 bases aligning to TRBD1. Germline CDR1 reads MGHRA; CDR2 reads YSYEKL. V gave up 0 bases and J gave up 2 bases; unmatched junction bases: 5. The CDR3 is 16 amino acids. The CDR3: CASSQEQGQVNTEAFF. The CDR3 region has the DNA TGCGCCAGCAGCCAAGAACAGGGACAGGTCAACACTGAAGCTTTCTTT.

This clonotype has at least ten counts. The CDR3 DNA is TGTGCCAGCAGCTTGGAAGTCGTCTCCTACGAGCAGTACTTC. Its protein product is CASSLEVVSYEQYF. The chain carries TRBV7-9 and TRBJ2-7; D not resolved. The germline gives CDR1 SEHNR, CDR2 FQNEAQ (reference sequence). The CDR3 runs to 14 residues. V lost 3 bases to trimming and J lost 0 bases, with 9 bases between them.

This chain joins TRBV7-2 and TRBJ2-5; tentatively, D is TRBD1 (6 bases). CDR3 size: 13 residues. Trimming removed 3 bases at V and 5 bases at J, with 10 bases between. In germline, CDR1 is SGHTA, CDR2 FQGNSA. In DNA form, the CDR3 reads TGTGCCAGCAGCTTGAACAGGGCTGAGACCCAGTACTTC. This sequence encodes CASSLNRAETQYF.

The chain employs TRBV27 and TRBJ2-1; TRBD2 matches at 13 bases. In germline, CDR1 is MNHEY, CDR2 SMNVEV (reference sequence). The CDR3 length is 15 residues. Trimming cost V 5 bases and J 8 bases; bases outside gene matches: 6. CDR3 bases: TGTGCCAGCAGTGTAACTAGCGGGGGGGTATATGAGCAGTTCTTC. This sequence encodes CASSVTSGGVYEQFF.